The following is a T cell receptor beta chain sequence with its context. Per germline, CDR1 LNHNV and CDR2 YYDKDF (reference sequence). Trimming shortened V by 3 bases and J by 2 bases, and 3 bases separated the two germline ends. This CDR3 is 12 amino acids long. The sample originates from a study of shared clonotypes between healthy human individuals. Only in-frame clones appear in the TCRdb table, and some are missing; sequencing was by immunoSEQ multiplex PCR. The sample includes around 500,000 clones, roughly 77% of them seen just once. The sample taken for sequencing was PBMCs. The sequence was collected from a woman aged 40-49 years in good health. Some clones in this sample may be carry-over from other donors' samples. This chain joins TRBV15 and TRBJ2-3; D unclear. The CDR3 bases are TGTGCCACCAGCAGTCTCACAGATACGCAGTATTTT. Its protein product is CATSSLTDTQYF.